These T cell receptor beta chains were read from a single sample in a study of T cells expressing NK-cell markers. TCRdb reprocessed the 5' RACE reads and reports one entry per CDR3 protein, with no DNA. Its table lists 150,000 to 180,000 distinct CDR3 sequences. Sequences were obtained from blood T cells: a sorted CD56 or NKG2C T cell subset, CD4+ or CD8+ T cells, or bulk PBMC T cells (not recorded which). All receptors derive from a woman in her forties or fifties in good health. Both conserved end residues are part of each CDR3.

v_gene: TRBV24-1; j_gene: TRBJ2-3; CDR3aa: CATSDWGQQGATDTQYF
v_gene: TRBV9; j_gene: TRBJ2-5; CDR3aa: CASSVEGGMKTQYF
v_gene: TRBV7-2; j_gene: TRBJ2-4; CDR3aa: CASSLAAAGGAKNIQYF
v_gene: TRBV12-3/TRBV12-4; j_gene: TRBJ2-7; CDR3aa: CASSLAGTSGRGEQYF
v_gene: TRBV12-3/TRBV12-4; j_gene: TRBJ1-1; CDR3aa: CASSYQGSLTEAFF
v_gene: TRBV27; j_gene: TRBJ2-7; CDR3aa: CASSSLGTYEQYF
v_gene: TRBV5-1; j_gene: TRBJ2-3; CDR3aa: CASSLEVAGSTDTQYF
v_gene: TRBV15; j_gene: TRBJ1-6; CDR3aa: CATSRARDRGDSPLHF
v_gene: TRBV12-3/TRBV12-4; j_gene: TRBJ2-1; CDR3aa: CASEDSVGGPEFF
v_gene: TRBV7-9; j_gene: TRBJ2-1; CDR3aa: CASSLVVRGHDNEQFF
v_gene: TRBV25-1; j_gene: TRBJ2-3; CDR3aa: CASSEAGTGDTQYF
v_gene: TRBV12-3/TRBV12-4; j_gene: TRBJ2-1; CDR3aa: CASSSSSGERYEQFF
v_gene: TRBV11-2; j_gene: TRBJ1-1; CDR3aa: CASSSVPNTEAFF
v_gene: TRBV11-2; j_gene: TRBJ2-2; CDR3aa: CASSLVGGELFF
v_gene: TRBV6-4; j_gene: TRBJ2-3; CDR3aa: CASSPSQPGGGTDTQYF
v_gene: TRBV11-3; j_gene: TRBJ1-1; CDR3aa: CASTDRKGNTEAFF
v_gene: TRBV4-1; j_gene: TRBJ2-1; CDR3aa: CASSQEPGVSSYNEQFF
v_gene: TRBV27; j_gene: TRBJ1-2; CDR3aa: CASSWGTGVDGYTF
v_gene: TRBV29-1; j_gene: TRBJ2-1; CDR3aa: CSVDRGRALVEQFF
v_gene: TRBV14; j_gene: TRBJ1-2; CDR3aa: CASSEWDRGPHYGYTF
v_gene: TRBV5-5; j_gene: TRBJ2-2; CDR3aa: CASSFSPQGAWTGELFF
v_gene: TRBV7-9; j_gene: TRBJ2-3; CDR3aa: CASSGTRDTQYF
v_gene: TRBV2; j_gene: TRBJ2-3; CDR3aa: CASSDYRTARTQYF
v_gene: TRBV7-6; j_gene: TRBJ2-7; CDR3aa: CASSLGGLASSYEQYF
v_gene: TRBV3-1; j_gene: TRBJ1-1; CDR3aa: CASSQGLQGRPNTEAFF
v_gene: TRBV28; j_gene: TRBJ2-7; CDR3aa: CASSLQGETYEQYF
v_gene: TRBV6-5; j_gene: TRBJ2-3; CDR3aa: CASNGLADSTDTQYF
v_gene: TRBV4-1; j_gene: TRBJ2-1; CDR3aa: CASSQVSGNEQFF
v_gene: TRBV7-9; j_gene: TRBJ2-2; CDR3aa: CASSTPQGPAGELFF
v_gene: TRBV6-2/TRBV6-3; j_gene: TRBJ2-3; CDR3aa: CASSAPPGQGTDTQYF
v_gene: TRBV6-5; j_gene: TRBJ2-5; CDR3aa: CASSHMGRQETQYF
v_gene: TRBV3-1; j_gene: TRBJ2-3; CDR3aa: CASSHRPTDTQYF
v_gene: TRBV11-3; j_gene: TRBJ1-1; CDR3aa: CASSSRQGGTEAFF
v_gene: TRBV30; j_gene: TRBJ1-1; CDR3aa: CAWSATALNTEAFF
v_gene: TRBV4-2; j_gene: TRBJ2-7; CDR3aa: CASSQGIRDYYEQYF
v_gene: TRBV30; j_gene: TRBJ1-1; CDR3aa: CAWSDRYRLVAFF
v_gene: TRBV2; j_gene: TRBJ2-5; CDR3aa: CASELGALQETQYF
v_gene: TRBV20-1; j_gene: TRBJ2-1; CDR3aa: CSASLSQLNEQFF
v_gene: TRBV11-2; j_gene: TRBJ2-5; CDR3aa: CASSLGRGKETQYF
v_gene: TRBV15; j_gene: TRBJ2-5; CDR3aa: CATRGRRDLQETQYF
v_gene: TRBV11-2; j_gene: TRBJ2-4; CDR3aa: CASSWGGLAGGNIQYF
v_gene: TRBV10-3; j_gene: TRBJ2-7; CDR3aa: CAISPGQVEQYF
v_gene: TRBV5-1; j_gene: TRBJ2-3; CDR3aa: CASSPGTAPDTQYF
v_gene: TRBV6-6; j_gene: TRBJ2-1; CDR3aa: CASSPGHLEYNEQFF
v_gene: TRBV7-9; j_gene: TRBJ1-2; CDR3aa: CASWRGARGDGYTF
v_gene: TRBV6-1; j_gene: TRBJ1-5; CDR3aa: CASRGGLYSNQPQHF